Here is one T cell receptor (beta chain) with its context. CDR1 is SEHNR and CDR2 is FQNEAQ in the germline V gene (reference sequence). The CDR3 contains 14 residues. Trimming left V 2 bases short and J 0 bases short, with 5 bases between. These data belong to a study of blood T cell repertoires in COVID-19. In the study overall: Samples representing acute and convalescent COVID-19 were sourced from the United States, Italy and Spain.

The authors' processing: Amplification with reference gene primers provided the estimates of nucleated cell counts. Measured with immunoSEQ multiplex PCR; TCRdb has only the in-frame clones, and not every one. The V and J calls and clone size come from that table; D and trimming were worked out from the DNA. The data contain about 330,000 clones, around 87% of them seen just once; the ten biggest clones take up about 5.7%. This receptor was obtained from a woman aged 25 to 39 who had recovered from COVID-19. Sequenced material: PBMCs or T cells enriched from blood (not recorded which). The rearrangement links TRBV7-9 to TRBJ1-3; D uncertain. CDR3 nucleotides: TGTGCCAGCAGCTTATCGTACTCTGGAAACACCATATATTTT. This codes for CASSLSYSGNTIYF.